Following are 18 T cell receptor beta chains from one sample sequenced in a study of T cells in Graves' hyperthyroidism and ophthalmopathy. It was RNA transcripts that yielded the amplified TCR beta CDR3 regions. RT-PCR in the first round (using the HTBI primer set) targeted the TCR CDR3. TCRdb recomputed calls from the multiplex PCR reads with MiXCR, one row per CDR3 protein. The table shows about 400,000 distinct CDR3 sequences, with roughly 15% occurring only once. The specimen was blood. The receptors stem from a woman aged 55-70 years with Graves' ophthalmopathy.

This clonotype was found many times. The gene calls are TRBV12-3 or TRBV12-4 and TRBJ1-6; a possible D gene is TRBD1 (6 bases). V was pared by 6 bases and J by 0 bases, with 6 bases between. CDR3 size: 14 residues. CDR3 sequence: CASRDSSYNSPLHF. The CDR3 DNA sequence: TGTGCCAGCAGGGACAGCTCCTATAATTCACCCCTCCACTTT.

This clonotype was picked up many times. The rearrangement joins TRBV5-1 to TRBJ2-5; 9 bases map to TRBD2. The CDR3 spans 17 residues. Germline CDR1 is SGHRS and CDR2 is YFSETQ. The ends lost 0 bases at V and 4 bases at J; junction bases unmatched: 10. In DNA form, the CDR3 reads TGCGCCAGCAGCTTGGCCCGTGCGGGAGGGCCTGGAGAGACCCAGTACTTC. Translating gives CASSLARAGGPGETQYF.

This clonotype was detected many times. The genes are TRBV9 and TRBJ2-5, with D uncertain. V shed 0 bases and J shed 5 bases, with 8 bases lying between them. The CDR3 sequence is 13 residues long. Germline V gene sequence: CDR1 SGDLS, CDR2 YYNGEE. CDR3 amino acids: CASSVDRHETQYF. DNA for the CDR3: TGTGCCAGCAGCGTAGATCGGCACGAGACCCAGTACTTC.

This clonotype was detected only a few times. This chain joins TRBV27 and TRBJ2-1; maybe TRBD2 (6 bases). CDR1 MNHEY and CDR2 SMNVEV come from the germline V gene (reference sequence). This CDR3 has 17 residues. Trimming stripped 8 bases from V and 3 bases from J, with 23 bases between. Here the CDR3 DNA reads TGTGCCAGCGGAGGGCGTCTTAGAACGGGTCTCTACAATGAGCAGTTCTTC. Protein product: CASGGRLRTGLYNEQFF.

This clonotype showed up many times. V gene TRBV5-5 combines with J gene TRBJ2-7, with TRBD2 identical over 7 bases. Germline values: CDR1 SGHKS, CDR2 YYEKEE (reference sequence). V was clipped by 5 bases and J by 6 bases; unmatched bases: 20. CDR3 length: 17 residues. As DNA, the CDR3 is TGTGCCAGCAGTCTGATGAAAGCGGGACCCAGCCCCTCCGAGCAGTACTTC. It translates to CASSLMKAGPSPSEQYF.

This clonotype came up many times. This rearrangement joins TRBV7-3 to TRBJ2-2; D not resolved. V shed 5 bases and J shed 2 bases, with 15 bases lying between them. The CDR3 spans 16 residues. Germline values: CDR1 SGHTA, CDR2 FQGTGA. CDR3 protein: CASSPLDQVNTGELFF. CDR3 DNA: TGTGCCAGCAGCCCACTCGACCAAGTTAACACCGGGGAGCTGTTTTTT.

This clonotype showed up many times. The chain carries TRBV19 and TRBJ2-7; perhaps D is TRBD1 or TRBD2 (5 bases each). This CDR3 has 14 residues. V lost 7 bases and J 0 bases, leaving 13 bases between the germline ends. CDR1 and CDR2 from the germline V gene are LNHDA and SQIVND (reference sequence). The CDR3 region is CASTPRGSSYEQYF. The CDR3 region has the DNA TGTGCCAGTACCCCTCGGGGCAGCTCCTACGAGCAGTACTTC.

The rearrangement joins TRBV3-1 to TRBJ1-1; D ambiguous. This CDR3 has 12 residues. The V gene's germline CDR1 is LGHDT and CDR2 YNNKEL (reference sequence). V dropped 2 bases and J dropped 10 bases, with 11 bases sitting between them. The CDR3 bases are TGTGCCAGCAGCCAAAGAACCGCGGGAGCTTTCTTT. Its protein product is CASSQRTAGAFF.

In this sample, this clonotype turned up many times. V gene TRBV2 combines with J gene TRBJ2-3; TRBD2 matches at 12 bases. After removal of 10 bases from V and 7 bases from J, the junction contained 9 bases not matched to a gene. The CDR3 consists of 14 residues. Looked up from germline, CDR1 is SNHLY and CDR2 is FYNNEI. The CDR3 sequence is CATELAGGRYTQYF. The CDR3 DNA is TGTGCCACCGAACTAGCGGGAGGCCGATATACGCAGTATTTT.

The table lists this clonotype with many counts. The chain employs TRBV5-1 and TRBJ2-1, with 13 bases aligning to TRBD2. Looked up from germline, CDR1 is SGHRS and CDR2 is YFSETQ. CDR3 size: 14 residues. Losses at the gene ends were 7 bases for V and 6 bases for J; bases not matched to a gene: 4. CDR3: CASRGLAGINEQFF. The CDR3 DNA sequence: TGCGCCAGCCGGGGACTAGCGGGGATCAATGAGCAGTTCTTC.

V usage is TRBV7-3 and J usage is TRBJ2-7; TRBD2 matches at 8 bases. The CDR3 is 15 amino acids. V trimming: 5 bases; J trimming: 2 bases; junction bases outside the gene matches: 8. Germline V gives CDR1 SGHTA, CDR2 FQGTGA. CDR3 DNA: TGTGCCAGCAGCACCGGACGAGCGGGAGCCTACGAGCAGTACTTC. It is translated as CASSTGRAGAYEQYF.

In its sample, this clonotype was seen many times. This rearrangement joins TRBV6-1 to TRBJ1-2; 7 bases agree with TRBD1. With 4 bases clipped from V and 1 base from J, the junction kept 6 bases outside the gene matches. Germline assignment: CDR1 MNHNS and CDR2 SASEGT. The CDR3 extends over 15 amino acids. CDR3 DNA: TGTGCCAGCAGTGCCCGGGACAGTGATAACTATGGCTACACCTTC. This codes for CASSARDSDNYGYTF.

This clonotype was seen ten or more times. The chain joins TRBV20-1 to TRBJ2-1; D not certain. Germline V gene data show CDR1 as DFQATT and CDR2 as SNEGSKA (reference sequence). V lost 3 bases, J lost 3 bases, and 3 bases lay in between. This CDR3 is built from 11 residues. The chain's CDR3 is CSASYYNEQFF. The CDR3 DNA is TGCAGTGCTAGTTACTACAATGAGCAGTTCTTC.

This clonotype came up many times. The chain is built from TRBV7-2 and TRBJ2-3, with 8 bases lining up with TRBD2. Germline trimming cut 6 bases from V and 4 bases from J; bases unmatched to any gene: 3. The germline V gene has CDR1 SGHTA and CDR2 FQGNSA. CDR3 length: 13 residues. The CDR3 spells CASRGLAPDTQYF. CDR3 in DNA: TGTGCCAGCAGAGGACTAGCCCCAGATACGCAGTATTTT. The full variable domain, completed using reference TRBV7-2 and TRBJ2-3, is GAGVSQSPSNKVTEKGKDVELRCDPISGHTALYWYRQSLGQGLEFLIYFQGNSAPDKSGLPSDRFSAERTGGSVSTLTIQRTQQEDSAVYLCASRGLAPDTQYFGPGTRLTVL.

In this sample, this clonotype turned up many times. V is TRBV2 and J is TRBJ2-6; 8 nucleotides agree with TRBD2. The V segment lost 7 bases and the J segment 0 bases; nucleotides outside the gene matches: 11. This CDR3 contains 18 residues. Looked up from germline, CDR1 is SNHLY and CDR2 is FYNNEI. CDR3 nucleotide sequence: TGTGCCAGCAAGAGGCCGACTAGCGCCAGCTCTGGGGCCAACGTCCTGACTTTC. Translated: CASKRPTSASSGANVLTF.

This clonotype came up many times. V usage is TRBV7-3 and J usage is TRBJ2-3; D might be TRBD1 (5 bases). There are 13 residues in the CDR3. Per germline, CDR1 SGHTA and CDR2 FQGTGA. V was cut by 3 bases and J by 6 bases, with 10 bases left in between. The CDR3 reads CASSLGRRDTQYF. For the CDR3, the DNA is TGTGCCAGCAGCTTGGGGCGAAGGGATACGCAGTATTTT.

The chain joins TRBV4-1 to TRBJ2-2, with 15 bases fitting TRBD2. The germline V gene has CDR1 MGHRA and CDR2 YSYEKL. V was clipped by 1 base and J by 4 bases; unmatched bases: 13. This CDR3 spans 21 amino acids. DNA of the CDR3: TGCGCCAGCAGCCAAGGGAAAGGCGGACTAGCGGGAGGGCCCGGCACCGGGGAGCTGTTTTTT. This encodes CASSQGKGGLAGGPGTGELFF.

V gene TRBV6-1 combines with J gene TRBJ1-3, with D uncertain. Trimming cost V 6 bases and J 0 bases, with 9 bases left between them. The CDR3 is made up of 14 amino acids. The germline V gene has CDR1 MNHNS and CDR2 SASEGT. The CDR3 loop is CASRLESSGNTIYF. The CDR3 DNA reads as TGTGCCAGCAGGTTGGAGAGCTCTGGAAACACCATATATTTT.